This T cell receptor beta chain was identified in a study of T cell repertoires in cytomegalovirus infection. From the reads, TCRdb called clonotypes with MiXCR, one entry per CDR3 protein. The data contain a few hundred thousand distinct CDR3 sequences, 9% to 9.5% of them singletons. The length of the CDR3 is 18 residues. V dropped 2 bases and J dropped 5 bases, with 22 bases sitting between them. Looked up from germline, CDR1 is KGHSH and CDR2 is LQKENI. The chain joins TRBV18 to TRBJ2-1; weak D call: TRBD1 (5 bases). This clonotype was obtained from a human donor in good health (CMV status not recorded). Some clones in this sample may be carry-over from other donors' samples. Sequenced input: PBMCs. The CDR3 sequence: CASSPRGRAEASHNEQFF. CDR3 DNA sequence: TGTGCCAGCTCACCAAGGGGCCGGGCAGAGGCCTCGCACAATGAGCAGTTCTTC.